The rows below give T cell receptor beta chains drawn from one sample of a study of identifying expanded T cells in peripheral blood. Sequencing was performed with immunoSEQ multiplex PCR; in TCRdb, only in-frame clones are kept and a portion is missing. The repertoire consists of fewer than 110,000 clones, with approximately 88% occurring once and the leading ten covering roughly 15%. The sample was blood. Every receptor here comes from a person between 18 and 75 years old in good health. Both conserved end residues are part of each CDR3. D genes are given only for firm matches. The size field is filled for only some rows; it gives once, few, many or a size class.

DNA,CDR3,J,V,D,size
TGTGCCAGCAGCTTACTAACGGGGGGAACCCAAGAGGGCCAGTACTTC,CASSLLTGGTQEGQYF,TRBJ2-5,TRBV7-8,TRBD2,.
TGTGCCAGCAGCACAGGGGGATATGGCTACACCTTC,CASSTGGYGYTF,TRBJ1-2,TRBV5-6,TRBD1,few
TGTGCCAGCAGCTTAGAAGGTGGCAGGGGTACGGTGACCTACGAGCAGTACTTC,CASSLEGGRGTVTYEQYF,TRBJ2-7,TRBV7-9,.,.
TGTGCCAGCAGCTTAAAGGTCGGGGCAAACTATGGCTACACCTTC,CASSLKVGANYGYTF,TRBJ1-2,TRBV7-2,.,.
TGTGCCAGCAGCTTGTCAACTACTGGAAACACCATATATTTT,CASSLSTTGNTIYF,TRBJ1-3,TRBV5-4,.,.
TGTGCCAGCAGCTTGTCCCACTCAGGTTCCTACGAGCAGTACTTC,CASSLSHSGSYEQYF,TRBJ2-7,TRBV7-2,.,.
TGTGCCAGCAGCCCCGAGCTGAGGGGTTACGAGCAGTACTTC,CASSPELRGYEQYF,TRBJ2-7,TRBV14,.,.
TGCGCCAGCAGAGTGGGCCGTTCTAATTCACCCCTCCACTTT,CASRVGRSNSPLHF,TRBJ1-6,TRBV4-3,.,few
TGTGCCATCAAAGAGACTAGGGATACCTACGAGCAGTACTTC,CAIKETRDTYEQYF,TRBJ2-7,TRBV10-3,.,.
TGTGCCAGCAGTGAATCGGGCAGAACTGAAGCTTTCTTT,CASSESGRTEAFF,TRBJ1-1,TRBV6-1,.,.
TGTGCCAGCACCTATACAAACAGGGCCCCCTCTGGAAACACCATATATTTT,CASTYTNRAPSGNTIYF,TRBJ1-3,TRBV9,.,.
TGTGCCAGCAGCGAGATCACTTGGGACAGCAACTATGGCTACACCTTC,CASSEITWDSNYGYTF,TRBJ1-2,TRBV25-1,TRBD1,.
TGTGCCAGCAGCGTAGCACTAGGGGGCGAGCTGTTTTTT,CASSVALGGELFF,TRBJ2-2,TRBV9,TRBD1,.
TGTGCCAGCAGTCCCCGGGGCGATTCGGTCACAGATACGCAGTATTTT,CASSPRGDSVTDTQYF,TRBJ2-3,TRBV27,.,.
TGTGCCAGCAGTGGACAGGCCTTACCCTACGAGCAGTACTTC,CASSGQALPYEQYF,TRBJ2-7,TRBV27,TRBD1,.
TGTGCCAGCAGCTTAGTGGGGGGAGATACGCAGTATTTT,CASSLVGGDTQYF,TRBJ2-3,TRBV7-2,.,.
TGTGCCATCAGGGAAGGGCTTACGAACACCGGGGAGCTGTTTTTT,CAIREGLTNTGELFF,TRBJ2-2,TRBV10-3,.,.
TGTGCCAGTAGTTCCCCTAGCACAGATACGCAGTATTTT,CASSSPSTDTQYF,TRBJ2-3,TRBV19,.,.
TGTGCCAGCAGCTCCCCACTACAGGGGTGGGTGGAAGAGACCCAGTACTTC,CASSSPLQGWVEETQYF,TRBJ2-5,TRBV5-8,TRBD1,.
TGTGCCAGCAGCCCGATTGGGGGGATGAACACTGAAGCTTTCTTT,CASSPIGGMNTEAFF,TRBJ1-1,TRBV28,.,.
TGTGCCAGTAGTATAAGCCCTTCTGCTGTCCCTGGAAACACCATATATTTT,CASSISPSAVPGNTIYF,TRBJ1-3,TRBV19,.,.
TGCGCCAGCAGCCCCCGGCGCGGGGGATTCACAGATACGCAGTATTTT,CASSPRRGGFTDTQYF,TRBJ2-3,TRBV5-1,TRBD2,.
TGTGCCAGCAGTTGGGGGCTGGGTAATTCACCCCTCCACTTT,CASSWGLGNSPLHF,TRBJ1-6,TRBV2,.,.
TGTGCCAGCACCCCGGGGGGGGCCTACACAGATACGCAGTATTTT,CASTPGGAYTDTQYF,TRBJ2-3,TRBV5-6,TRBD2,.
TGTGCCAGCAGTGCCGCGGGGGTCACTGAAGCTTTCTTT,CASSAAGVTEAFF,TRBJ1-1,TRBV27,.,.
TGTGCCAGCAGCCGGGCGGAACCTGGGGCCAACGTCCTGACTTTC,CASSRAEPGANVLTF,TRBJ2-6,TRBV7-6,.,.
TGTGCCAGCAGTTTAGCAGGGGGCGCCCATCGGACCTCTAACTATGGCTACACCTTC,CASSLAGGAHRTSNYGYTF,TRBJ1-2,TRBV28,TRBD1,.
TGCGCCAGCAGCTTGTTACCCGAGAAGACCCAGTACTTC,CASSLLPEKTQYF,TRBJ2-5,TRBV5-1,.,once
TGTGCCAGCATCACGAGAGAAGCCGGACTAGCGGGGTCCAATGAGCAGTTCTTC,CASITREAGLAGSNEQFF,TRBJ2-1,TRBV2,TRBD2,.
TGTGCCAGTGGAGTGGGCTCCCCCTACGAGCAGTACTTC,CASGVGSPYEQYF,TRBJ2-7,TRBV19,.,few
TGTGCCAGCACAAACTTGCCCGGTAGGACCCTCGGGGGCAATCAGCCCCAGCATTTT,CASTNLPGRTLGGNQPQHF,TRBJ1-5,TRBV2,.,.
TGTGCCAGCTCACCCTTCCTAGCGGGAGATAGGAACGAGCAGTACTTC,CASSPFLAGDRNEQYF,TRBJ2-7,TRBV18,TRBD2,.
TGTGCCAGCAGCAGAAAACGCACAGATACGCAGTATTTT,CASSRKRTDTQYF,TRBJ2-3,TRBV21-1,.,.
TGTGCCAGCAGCCCAGGGACAGGGGGCTTTGGAAACACCATATATTTT,CASSPGTGGFGNTIYF,TRBJ1-3,TRBV7-6,TRBD1,.
TGTGCCAGCAGCTCCCTAGGGAGGGACTCCTACGAGCAGTACTTC,CASSSLGRDSYEQYF,TRBJ2-7,TRBV9,TRBD2,.
TGTGCCAGCAGCCTAGCAGGGACTAGCACAGATACGCAGTATTTT,CASSLAGTSTDTQYF,TRBJ2-3,TRBV27,.,.
TGTGCCAGCAGCTTATCCCAAACTCAAGAGACCCAGTACTTC,CASSLSQTQETQYF,TRBJ2-5,TRBV7-2,.,few
TGCAGCGTTGAAACCCGCGGGGGCACTGGGGCCAACGTCCTGACTTTC,CSVETRGGTGANVLTF,TRBJ2-6,TRBV29-1,.,.
TGTGCCAGCGCTTGGACAGGGGAACATGAAAAACTGTTTTTT,CASAWTGEHEKLFF,TRBJ1-4,TRBV6-6,TRBD1,.
TGTGCCAGCAGTGACGGGCCCTCGAGCAGTGAGCAGTTCTTC,CASSDGPSSSEQFF,TRBJ2-1,TRBV2,.,once
TGTGCCAGCGGCCGAGGGGCGATGGTAGATACTGATGGCTACACCTTC,CASGRGAMVDTDGYTF,TRBJ1-2,TRBV7-2,.,.
TGCGCCAGCAGCTTGGCACCCACAGGGGGCAATCAGCCCCAGCATTTT,CASSLAPTGGNQPQHF,TRBJ1-5,TRBV5-1,TRBD1,.
TGCGCCAGCAGCCAACTAGCGGGGGGAGAAGATACGCAGTATTTT,CASSQLAGGEDTQYF,TRBJ2-3,TRBV4-3,TRBD2,.
TGCGCCAGCAGTTACAGAACCCCCGGGGAGCTGTTTTTT,CASSYRTPGELFF,TRBJ2-2,TRBV4-3,.,.
TGTGCCAGCACCGAGACAGAAGCGAACACTGAAGCTTTCTTT,CASTETEANTEAFF,TRBJ1-1,TRBV11-2,.,once
TGCGCCAGCAGCTTGTATAGCAATCAGCCCCAGCATTTT,CASSLYSNQPQHF,TRBJ1-5,TRBV5-1,.,.
TGTGCCAGCAGCTTGGCGAGACAACCCTACGAGCAGTACTTC,CASSLARQPYEQYF,TRBJ2-7,TRBV5-5,.,.
TGTGCCAGCAGTGAATTTAAGGGAGGGAACACTGAAGCTTTCTTT,CASSEFKGGNTEAFF,TRBJ1-1,TRBV25-1,.,.
TGTGCCAGCTCACCACCAGGGCTAGAGACCCAGTACTTC,CASSPPGLETQYF,TRBJ2-5,TRBV18,.,.
TGCGCCAGCAGCCAAGTCCAGGGTTACCACGAGCAGTACTTC,CASSQVQGYHEQYF,TRBJ2-7,TRBV4-3,.,.
TGTGCCAGCTTAAGCGGGGCAGGTGGAGATACGCAGTATTTT,CASLSGAGGDTQYF,TRBJ2-3,TRBV18,TRBD2,.
TGTGCCACCACCGAGGGCCTGCGGGGGGACTACGAGCAGTACTTC,CATTEGLRGDYEQYF,TRBJ2-7,TRBV10-3,TRBD2,.
TGTGCCAGCAGTCAGAACAGGGACAACTATGGCTACACCTTC,CASSQNRDNYGYTF,TRBJ1-2,TRBV6-1,.,.
TGTGCCAGCAGCTTGAAAGCGGGATTCGTCACAGATACGCAGTATTTT,CASSLKAGFVTDTQYF,TRBJ2-3,TRBV5-4,TRBD2,.
TGTGCCAGCAGCCAGGGTGAAGGGTGGGCTAACTATGGCTACACCTTC,CASSQGEGWANYGYTF,TRBJ1-2,TRBV4-2,.,.
TGTGCCAGCAGCTTAGAGGGGGCCGGCTATGGCTACACCTTC,CASSLEGAGYGYTF,TRBJ1-2,TRBV7-6,TRBD1,.
TGTGCCAGCGGATACGAGCAGTACTTC,CASGYEQYF,TRBJ2-7,TRBV28,.,.